The present T cell receptor beta chain was sequenced within a study of human T cells and chemical hapten exposure. TCRdb re-called the RACE reads with MiXCR, one entry per CDR3 protein. The sample records 80,000 to 100,000 distinct CDR3 sequences, roughly a tenth being singletons. Per the germline V gene, CDR1 is SGHRS and CDR2 is YFSETQ. This CDR3 is 17 amino acids long. Trimming stripped 0 bases from V and 0 bases from J, with 15 bases between. Sample time point: patch test 3, about 24 weeks after DPC sensitization. Treatment given: therapeutic diphenylcyclopropenone sensitization with weekly scalp DPC.

The material was whole blood, obtained in connection with sensitization to the hapten diphenylcyclopropenone (DPC). The sequence derives from a young woman with alopecia areata. Some clones in this sample may be carry-over from other donors' samples. The chain carries TRBV5-1 and TRBJ2-5; D gene uncertain. The CDR3 is CASSLGVGRGNQETQYF. The DNA of the CDR3 is TGCGCCAGCAGCTTGGGAGTGGGTAGAGGTAACCAAGAGACCCAGTACTTC.